Sequencing of this TCR beta chain was carried out in a study of blood T cell repertoires in COVID-19. On the study more broadly: Sources were T cells, B-cell-depleted T cells, or PBMCs; the material itself was cDNA or gDNA.

CDR1 and CDR2 from the germline V gene are LNHDA and SQIVND (reference sequence). CDR3 size: 16 residues. V was clipped by 8 bases and J by 2 bases, with 16 bases between them. Per the original data handling: Using reference gene primer amplification, nucleated cell counts were estimated. The table came from immunoSEQ multiplex PCR; TCRdb's copy has only in-frame clones and leaves some out. V and J calls and clone size come straight from that table; D and trimming were deduced from the DNA. This sample carries around 250,000 clones, around 84% of them seen once, and the ten largest clones take 3.5% to 5%. Adults between about 18 and 95 years of age took part from 24 US areas. Cohorts were assigned according to the clinical history that participants reported.

V and J are TRBV19 and TRBJ2-6, with D possibly TRBD1 on 6 matching bases. The sequence was collected from a man younger than 40 with acute COVID-19. The source material was PBMCs or T cells enriched from blood (not recorded which). The CDR3 nucleotides are TGTGCCAGTTTCCTCAGGGGAACCCCTGGGGCCAACGTCCTGACTTTC. It encodes CASFLRGTPGANVLTF.